This note documents a single TCR beta chain sequence. This specimen comes from a study of technical replicates of blood from several donors. The method was immunoSEQ multiplex PCR; TCRdb's version includes in-frame clones alone and lacks a portion of them. The repertoire consists of around 93,000 clones, with roughly 94% occurring once and the leading ten covering under 0.35%. The CDR3 is 14 amino acids. CDR1 is LNHDA, CDR2 SQIVND, per germline (reference sequence). The V and J ends lost 3 bases and 2 bases respectively, with 11 bases between them. The TCR sequence derives from a human donor in good health. The rearrangement links TRBV19 to TRBJ2-7; TRBD1 is a possible D gene (6 bases). Sample: T cells isolated from PBMCs. The chain's CDR3 is CASSMQGPTYEQYF. In DNA, the CDR3 is TGTGCCAGTAGTATGCAGGGGCCTACCTACGAGCAGTACTTC.